This T cell receptor (beta chain) was identified during a study of cytomegalovirus exposure and HLA in healthy donors. Study-wide background: Caucasian-associated ancestry cluster membership applied to about four fifths of around 400 genotyped donors.

V lost 8 bases, J lost 5 bases, and 13 bases lay in between. This CDR3 is built from 13 residues. The germline CDR1 and CDR2 sequences are LNHDA and SQIVND (reference sequence). In regard to this clone: The antigen is unknown.

It was with 60 Vbeta and 13 Jbeta primers that the PCR ran. Original analysis: There were about 80 million unique TCR beta chains by a later count, and about 11 million of them were shared. Repertoires were generated with immunoSEQ multiplex PCR, while TCRdb's copy carries only in-frame clones and drops some. V and J calls and clone size are copied from that table; D and trimming were computed from the DNA. The sample comprises approximately 290,000 clones, about 80% of which are singletons, and less than 0.4% rests with the top ten. Study-wide results and limits: Sequencing likely caused a cluster of highly shared sequence variants.

Material for sequencing was PBMCs. The TCR sequence derives from a girl under 10 years old in good health and CMV-seronegative. The chain employs TRBV19 and TRBJ1-5; D is ambiguous. CDR3 coding DNA: TGTGCCAGTCCCCACCGACTGTATCAGCCCCAGCATTTT. It is translated as CASPHRLYQPQHF.